The entry below describes one TCR beta chain. This sample was taken from a study of T cells in tumors after PD-1 blockade. As for the study in general: During anti-PD-1 treatment, some patients continued daily vismodegib 150 mg.

Using immunoSEQ multiplex PCR, the repertoire was profiled, and TCRdb retains in-frame clones only, with some absent. The repertoire includes fewer than 15,000 clones, roughly 80% of them detected once, and 20% to 25% sits in the top ten. Genomic DNA template from tumor biopsies or peripheral blood, roughly 616 ng to 6,004 ng input. This CDR3 has 16 residues. V shed 3 bases, J shed 8 bases, and the junction held 14 bases outside the gene matches. CDR1 ENHRY and CDR2 SYGVKD come from the germline V gene. The sequences come from PBMCs, collected after anti-PD-1 treatment. The chain uses TRBV10-3 and TRBJ2-3, with TRBD1 matching over 7 bases. The origin of this receptor is a human donor with basal cell carcinoma. The CDR3 reads CAISDATGTDLPTQYF. Here the CDR3 DNA reads TGTGCCATCAGTGATGCGACAGGGACGGATCTCCCTACGCAGTATTTT.